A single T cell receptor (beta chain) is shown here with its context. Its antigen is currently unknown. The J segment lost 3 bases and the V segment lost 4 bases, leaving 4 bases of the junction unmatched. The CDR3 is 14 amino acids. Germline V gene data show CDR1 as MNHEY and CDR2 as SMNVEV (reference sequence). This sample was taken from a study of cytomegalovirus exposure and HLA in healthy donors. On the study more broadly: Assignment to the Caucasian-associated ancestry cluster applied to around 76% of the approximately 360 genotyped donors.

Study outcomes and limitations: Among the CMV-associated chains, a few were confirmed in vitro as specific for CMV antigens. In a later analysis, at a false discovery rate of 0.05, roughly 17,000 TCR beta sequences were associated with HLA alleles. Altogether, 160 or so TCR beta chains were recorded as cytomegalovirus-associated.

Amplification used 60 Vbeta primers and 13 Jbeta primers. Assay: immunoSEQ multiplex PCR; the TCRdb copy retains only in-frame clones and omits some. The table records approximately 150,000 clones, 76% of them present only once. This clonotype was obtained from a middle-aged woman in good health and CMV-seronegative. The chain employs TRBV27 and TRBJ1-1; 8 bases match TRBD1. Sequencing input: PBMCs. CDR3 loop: CASSWTGKDTEAFF. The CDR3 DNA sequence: TGTGCCAGCAGTTGGACAGGGAAGGACACTGAAGCTTTCTTT.